The 20 T cell receptor beta chains below come from one sample, sequenced in a study of CD8+ T cells in alopecia areata. Following RNA extraction, reverse transcription yielded cDNA that acted as the sequencing template. Sequenced by immunoSEQ multiplex PCR; TCRdb stores in-frame clones only, minus some. The sample has around 300,000 clones; 50% to 75% are singletons. The treatment denotes: oral pan-JAK inhibitor, 5-10 mg twice daily. Sequencing was performed on CD4+ T cells sorted from blood, taken around week 53, from a patient treated with tofacitinib. These TCRs come from a human donor with alopecia areata.

This clone was seen only a few times. The chain links TRBV2 to TRBJ2-5; a weak D match, TRBD2 (5 bases). Germline V lookup: CDR1 SNHLY, CDR2 FYNNEI. V shed 3 bases and J shed 3 bases, with 14 bases lying between them. The CDR3 is 15 residues long. The CDR3 DNA is TGTGCCAGCAGTGATGGGCAGCACGGGGAAGAGACCCAGTACTTC. Its translation is CASSDGQHGEETQYF. Complete variable domain (other parts from reference TRBV2 and TRBJ2-5): EPEVTQTPSHQVTQMGQEVILRCVPISNHLYFYWYRQILGQKVEFLVSFYNNEISEKSEIFDDQFSVERPDGSNFTLKIRSTKLEDSAMYFCASSDGQHGEETQYFGPGTRLLVL.

This clone was picked up a small number of times. The genes are TRBV29-1 and TRBJ2-7; perhaps TRBD2 as D (6 bases). V was clipped by 5 bases and J by 0 bases, with 14 bases between them. The germline CDR1 and CDR2 sequences are SQVTM and ANQGSEA. The length of the CDR3 is 14 residues. CDR3 sequence reads: CSVRILGSSYEQYF. Here the CDR3 DNA reads TGCAGCGTTAGGATCCTCGGGAGCTCCTACGAGCAGTACTTC.

CDR3 loop: CSVRGSFGGQAAATYYEQYF. CDR3 in DNA: TGCAGCGTTCGCGGGTCGTTTGGGGGACAAGCTGCCGCAACTTACTACGAGCAGTACTTC. The rearrangement joins TRBV29-1 to TRBJ2-7; D may be TRBD1 (6 bases). V was clipped by 5 bases and J by 3 bases, with 35 bases between them. The length of the CDR3 is 20 residues. The germline CDR1 and CDR2 sequences are SQVTM and ANQGSEA.

This clone was seen once. The rearrangement links TRBV7-3 to TRBJ1-2, with D perhaps matching TRBD1 (6 bases). The CDR3 covers 13 residues. Deletions cut 2 bases from V and 8 bases from J, with 12 bases between. Germline CDR1 is SGHTA and CDR2 is FQGTGA. The CDR3 region has the DNA TGTGCCAGCAGCTTAGCAGGGGCCAACGGCTACACCTTC. It codes for CASSLAGANGYTF.

The J gene is TRBJ2-3, the V gene TRBV5-1; D is ambiguous. This CDR3 contains 11 residues. CDR1 and CDR2 (germline): SGHRS, YFSETQ. With 1 base removed from V and 6 bases from J, the gap between germline ends came to 3 bases. The CDR3 region is CASSLRDTQYF. Here the CDR3 DNA reads TGCGCCAGCAGCTTGAGGGATACGCAGTATTTT.

V and J are TRBV7-9 and TRBJ2-7; D uncertain. The V gene lost 2 bases and the J gene lost 4 bases, with 6 bases spanning the gap. CDR3 size: 12 residues. Germline V lookup: CDR1 SEHNR, CDR2 FQNEAQ (reference sequence). The CDR3 spells CASSLLGYEQYF. The CDR3 region has the DNA TGTGCCAGCAGCTTATTGGGGTACGAGCAGTACTTC.

The rearrangement links TRBV6-1 to TRBJ1-5, with a weak D call TRBD1 (5 bases). CDR1 MNHNS and CDR2 SASEGT come from the germline V gene. The CDR3 spans 16 residues. With 4 bases removed from V and 1 base from J, the gap between germline ends came to 14 bases. The CDR3 DNA is TGTGCCAGCAGTGTCCGCGGGACTGTCAGCAATCAGCCCCAGCATTTT. Encoded protein: CASSVRGTVSNQPQHF.

J is TRBJ1-2 and V is TRBV25-1; 7 bases align to TRBD1. After removal of 7 bases from V and 8 bases from J, the junction contained 19 bases not matched to a gene. The CDR3 covers 16 residues. Germline loops: CDR1 MGHDK, CDR2 SYGVNS. CDR3 residues: CASTPNLREGGWGYTF. Here the CDR3 DNA reads TGTGCCAGCACCCCCAACCTTCGGGAAGGGGGCTGGGGCTACACCTTC.

The chain links TRBV6-1 to TRBJ2-2, with D possibly matching TRBD1 (5 bases). Trimming shortened V by 9 bases and J by 3 bases, and 17 bases separated the two germline ends. There are 15 residues in the CDR3. Germline CDR1 is MNHNS and CDR2 is SASEGT. CDR3 DNA: TGTGCCAGTATAATGAAAAGGGGTGACACCGGGGAGCTGTTTTTT. Residues: CASIMKRGDTGELFF.

V usage is TRBV29-1 and J usage is TRBJ2-3; 10 bases align to TRBD1. The CDR3 is made up of 15 amino acids. Germline loops: CDR1 SQVTM, CDR2 ANQGSEA. J lost 4 bases, V lost 4 bases, and 8 bases had no gene match. The CDR3 loop is CSVVRDRGGADTQYF. The CDR3 nucleotides read TGCAGCGTTGTGAGGGACAGGGGAGGCGCAGATACGCAGTATTTT.

This clone was counted between two and nine times. The junction departs from germline at one end; a sequencing error may be responsible. The V and J genes are TRBV15 and TRBJ2-7; D remains unclear. Per the germline V gene, CDR1 is LNHNV and CDR2 is YYDKDF (reference sequence). This CDR3 is 12 amino acids long. This CDR3 is CATGSPRAEQYF. The CDR3 DNA follows: TGTGCCACCGGCAGTCCCCGAGCCGAGCAGTACTTC. Filled out from reference TRBV15 and TRBJ2-7, the complete variable domain reads DAMVIQNPRYQVTQFGKPVTLSCSQTLNHNVMYWYQQKSSQAPKLLFHYYDKDFNNEADTPDNFQSRRPNTSFCFLDIRSPGLGDTAMYLCATGSPRAEQYFGPGTRLTVT.

The CDR3 sequence: CSVVSGTLEQFF. The CDR3 DNA is TGCAGCGTTGTCTCCGGGACACTTGAGCAGTTCTTC. The rearrangement uses TRBV29-1 and TRBJ2-1; tentatively, D is TRBD1 (6 bases). Germline V gene data show CDR1 as SQVTM and CDR2 as ANQGSEA. The CDR3 runs 12 residues. Trimming stripped 4 bases from V and 9 bases from J, with 13 bases between.

This rearrangement joins TRBV7-9 to TRBJ1-1; 7 positions agree with TRBD1. Germline lookup yields CDR1 SEHNR and CDR2 FQNEAQ (reference sequence). V was pared by 0 bases and J by 4 bases, with 8 bases of the junction left unmatched. The CDR3 is 16 residues long. In DNA, the CDR3 is TGTGCCAGCAGCTTAGCCCTGGACAGGCGAGGCACTGAAGCTTTCTTT. This encodes CASSLALDRRGTEAFF.

This clone has a handful of counts. The rearrangement links TRBV7-3 to TRBJ2-2; D remains unclear. With 0 bases removed from V and 7 bases from J, the gap between germline ends came to 0 bases. The CDR3 runs 11 residues. Germline assignment: CDR1 SGHTA and CDR2 FQGTGA. The chain's CDR3 is CASSLTGELFF. The CDR3 DNA is TGTGCCAGCAGCTTAACCGGGGAGCTGTTTTTT.

The chain is built from TRBV4-1 and TRBJ2-1, with a possible D match to TRBD1 (5 bases). Germline CDR1 MGHRA, CDR2 YSYEKL. This CDR3 is 21 amino acids long. V lost 1 base and J 4 bases, leaving 29 bases between the germline ends. CDR3 DNA: TGCGCCAGCAGCCAAGTCTGGCAGGCCAGGGTGCTGGGTGCTAATTACAATGAGCAGTTCTTC. It translates to CASSQVWQARVLGANYNEQFF.

This clone has more than one count but fewer than ten. The V and J genes are TRBV5-1 and TRBJ2-5; weak D call: TRBD1 (5 bases). Germline V gene lookup returns CDR1 SGHRS and CDR2 YFSETQ. Trimming took off 0 bases at V and 1 base at J, with 10 bases between the two ends. The CDR3 contains 15 residues. CDR3: CASSLVDRTQETQYF. The CDR3 nucleotides are TGCGCCAGCAGCTTGGTTGACAGAACCCAAGAGACCCAGTACTTC.

The rearrangement joins TRBV6-6 to TRBJ1-1; D perhaps matches TRBD1 (6 bases). CDR3 size: 12 residues. Trimming left V 2 bases short and J 7 bases short, with 8 bases between. Looked up from germline, CDR1 is MNHNY and CDR2 is SVGAGI (reference sequence). The CDR3 nucleotides read TGTGCCAGCAGTTACGGGGGCGGTGAAGCTTTCTTT. Translated, it gives CASSYGGGEAFF.

This chain joins TRBV5-4 and TRBJ2-5; 7 bases map to TRBD2. Germline V gene sequence: CDR1 SGHNT, CDR2 YYREEE (reference sequence). J lost 5 bases, V lost 4 bases, and 8 bases had no gene match. This CDR3 has 14 residues. This CDR3 reads CASSPWGGQETQYF. The CDR3 DNA reads TGTGCCAGCAGCCCCTGGGGGGGTCAGGAGACCCAGTACTTC.

This clone was observed a single time. The chain employs TRBV6-5 and TRBJ2-7; 12 nucleotides align to TRBD2. The V segment lost 5 bases and the J segment 9 bases; nucleotides outside the gene matches: 8. This CDR3 has 14 amino acids. The germline gives CDR1 MNHEY, CDR2 SVGAGI. This CDR3 is CASSRLAGELGQYF. In DNA, the CDR3 is TGTGCCAGCAGTCGACTAGCGGGGGAACTTGGGCAGTACTTC.

The chain joins TRBV5-1 to TRBJ2-1; D not certain. V dropped 0 bases and J dropped 10 bases, with 14 bases sitting between them. This CDR3 is 14 amino acids long. CDR1 is SGHRS, CDR2 YFSETQ, per germline. CDR3 region: CASSLAKLVGEQFF. The CDR3 bases are TGCGCCAGCAGCTTGGCCAAATTGGTTGGGGAGCAGTTCTTC.